This entry features one T cell receptor beta chain sequence. This CDR3 spans 13 amino acids. With 1 base removed from V and 4 bases from J, the gap between germline ends came to 7 bases. The germline V gene has CDR1 LGHNA and CDR2 YSLEER. Original processing notes: How many nucleated cells were present was estimated from reference gene primer amplification. Produced via immunoSEQ multiplex PCR; TCRdb's table is partial and in-frame only. That table furnishes V, J and clone size, whereas the DNA furnished D and trimming. The repertoire has some 160,000 clones, about 86% of them found once; the top ten carry 11%. The data originate from a study of blood T cell repertoires in COVID-19. On the study more broadly: Researchers got acute and convalescent COVID-19 samples from the United States, Italy and Spain.

Sequences were obtained from peripheral blood. This TCR derives from a man between 65 and 79 years old with active or convalescent COVID-19. The V gene is TRBV4-3, the J gene TRBJ1-2; D is unclear. The CDR3 bases are TGCGCCAGCAGCCAAGGGGCCGTCTATGGCTACACCTTC. This gives the protein CASSQGAVYGYTF.